Shown below are 30 T cell receptor beta chains from a single sample sequenced in a study of CD4 T cells in relation to SARS-CoV-2 and coronaviruses. CD4+ T cells from unexposed donors were obtained before the COVID-19 pandemic (2011-2018). After less than 11 days of culture, CD4+ T cells were isolated. The data were produced by immunoSEQ multiplex PCR, yet TCRdb's version contains in-frame clones alone and is incomplete. The profile shows about 18,000 clones, around four fifths of them singletons. Antigens for these TCRs are unknown. The sequencing sample was made of CD4+ T cells from PBMCs, cultured in vitro. The receptors here all came from a human donor in good health.

The V call is TRBV4-2, the J call TRBJ2-1; 7 positions match TRBD2. The CDR3 runs 17 residues. J was trimmed by 2 bases and V by 0 bases; bases with no gene match: 7. Germline loops: CDR1 LGHNA, CDR2 YNFKEQ. CDR3 loop: CASSQDGRERTYNEQFF. CDR3 sequence (DNA): TGTGCCAGCAGCCAAGATGGGAGGGAGCGAACCTACAATGAGCAGTTCTTC.

The chain links TRBV11-2 to TRBJ2-2; 9 bases line up with TRBD1. The V segment lost 2 bases and the J segment 6 bases; nucleotides outside the gene matches: 13. Germline V CDR1 and CDR2: SGHAT, FQNNGV. The CDR3 is made up of 18 amino acids. CDR3 coding DNA: TGTGCCAGCAGCTTACGATACCGGGACAGGGTTAGAGCCGGGGAGCTGTTTTTT. This gives the protein CASSLRYRDRVRAGELFF.

This chain connects TRBV14 to TRBJ1-1, with D possibly TRBD1 on 6 matching bases. CDR3 length equals 13 residues. V lost 5 bases and J lost 2, with 9 bases in between. CDR1 is SGHDN and CDR2 is FVKESK in the germline V gene. CDR3 nucleotides: TGTGCCAGCAGCAGGACAGTCAACACTGAAGCTTTCTTT. Amino acids: CASSRTVNTEAFF.

This sequence joins TRBV10-3 and TRBJ2-5; 13 nucleotides match TRBD2. Losses at the gene ends were 0 bases for V and 4 bases for J; bases not matched to a gene: 8. The CDR3 is made up of 18 amino acids. Germline CDR1 is ENHRY and CDR2 is SYGVKD. The CDR3 DNA is TGTGCCATCAGTGAGTCCCGGGGACTAGCGGGGCCGGGAGAGACCCAGTACTTC. It is translated as CAISESRGLAGPGETQYF.

The chain is built from TRBV7-9 and TRBJ1-1, with 8 bases matching TRBD1. The CDR3 covers 13 residues. V gave up 4 bases and J gave up 4 bases; unmatched junction bases: 2. Per the germline V gene, CDR1 is SEHNR and CDR2 is FQNEAQ (reference sequence). The CDR3 here is CASSSQGGTEAFF. In DNA form, the CDR3 reads TGTGCCAGCAGCTCACAGGGGGGCACTGAAGCTTTCTTT.

V gene TRBV30 combines with J gene TRBJ1-5; D is uncertain. The CDR3 has 16 residues. The germline gives CDR1 GTSNPN, CDR2 SVGIG (reference sequence). Trimming pared 2 bases from V and 0 bases from J, leaving 14 bases between. CDR3 in DNA: TGTGCCTGGAGTTCCACCCGCGTGTATAGCAATCAGCCCCAGCATTTT. It codes for CAWSSTRVYSNQPQHF.

The chain is built from TRBV9 and TRBJ1-5; the D gene is possibly TRBD1 (6 bases). The V gene lost 3 bases and the J gene lost 3 bases, with 10 bases spanning the gap. The CDR3 has 14 residues. CDR1 and CDR2 from the germline V gene are SGDLS and YYNGEE. For the CDR3, the DNA is TGTGCCAGCAGCGAACGGGACAACAATCAGCCCCAGCATTTT. Protein sequence: CASSERDNNQPQHF.

The table lists this clone with a count of one. The V call is TRBV10-3, the J call TRBJ2-5; no firm D call. This CDR3 has 13 residues. The V gene's germline CDR1 is ENHRY and CDR2 SYGVKD. V was shortened by 2 bases and J by 2 bases, with 6 bases between the two germline ends. CDR3 loop: CAISENSQETQYF. CDR3 coding DNA: TGTGCCATCAGTGAGAACAGTCAAGAGACCCAGTACTTC.

The chain couples TRBV6-6 to TRBJ2-7; 7 positions match TRBD1. V lost 5 bases to trimming and J lost 0 bases; unmatched junction nucleotides: 13. This CDR3 contains 17 residues. Looked up from germline, CDR1 is MNHNY and CDR2 is SVGAGI (reference sequence). CDR3 protein: CASSLSPGTAFSYEQYF. CDR3 in DNA: TGTGCCAGCAGTCTCTCCCCCGGGACAGCCTTCTCCTACGAGCAGTACTTC.

The V and J genes are TRBV6-5 and TRBJ1-4; D is perhaps TRBD1 (6 bases). The germline CDR1 and CDR2 sequences are MNHEY and SVGAGI. There are 14 residues in the CDR3. The germline V and J ends were trimmed by 5 bases and 7 bases, with 14 bases remaining between them. As DNA, the CDR3 is TGTGCCAGCAGTCCCCTGACAGGTGGTGAAAAACTGTTTTTT. This translates into CASSPLTGGEKLFF.

This chain uses TRBV6-2 or TRBV6-3 with TRBJ2-1; the D gene is possibly TRBD2 (6 bases). The ends were cut back, 4 bases at V and 10 bases at J, with 17 bases in the middle. This CDR3 is built from 14 residues. Germline CDR1 and CDR2: MNHEY and SVGEGT. The CDR3 coding sequence is TGTGCCAGCAGTTTTCTAGCGACTTCTTCCGAGCAGTTCTTC. It codes for CASSFLATSSEQFF.

The chain is built from TRBV5-5 and TRBJ1-2; D is uncertain. This CDR3 comprises 14 residues. The germline CDR1 and CDR2 sequences are SGHKS and YYEKEE (reference sequence). Trimming took 5 bases from V and 7 from J, leaving 18 bases between them. CDR3 in amino acids: CASRSLDGPPGYTF. The CDR3, as DNA: TGTGCCAGCAGGTCCCTAGACGGTCCGCCTGGCTACACCTTC.

V gene TRBV28 combines with J gene TRBJ2-7; tentatively, D is TRBD1 (6 bases). Looked up from germline, CDR1 is MDHEN and CDR2 is SYDVKM. Trimming left V 9 bases short and J 3 bases short, with 12 bases between. The CDR3 is 12 residues long. The CDR3 is CASTQGDYEQYF. The CDR3 bases are TGTGCCAGTACACAGGGTGACTACGAGCAGTACTTC.

The rearrangement joins TRBV4-2 to TRBJ1-2; 10 bases are a match to TRBD1. There are 15 residues in the CDR3. Germline-derived CDR1 and CDR2 are LGHNA and YNFKEQ. The V and J ends lost 4 bases and 8 bases, in that order; junction bases with no gene match: 10. The CDR3 loop is CASSRSGDRGLGYTF. DNA of the CDR3: TGTGCCAGCAGCCGAAGCGGAGACAGGGGGCTAGGCTACACCTTC.

The chain combines TRBV24-1 with TRBJ2-1; TRBD2 aligns across 14 bases. With V trimmed by 4 bases and J by 8 bases, 12 bases remained unmatched. The CDR3 sequence is 18 residues long. From germline, CDR1 is KGHDR and CDR2 SFDVKD. Here the CDR3 DNA reads TGTGCCACCAGTGAGCGTCCCGGGACTAGCGGGAGAGCCTATGAGCAGTTCTTC. Translation gives CATSERPGTSGRAYEQFF.

The CDR3 coding sequence is TGTGCCAGCAGTGAACTCAACGGCAACTATGGCTACACCTTC. It yields the protein CASSELNGNYGYTF. The rearrangement links TRBV2 to TRBJ1-2; D ambiguous. V was pared by 2 bases and J by 2 bases, with 9 bases between. This CDR3 contains 14 residues. Germline V gives CDR1 SNHLY, CDR2 FYNNEI.

In this sample, this clone turned up a few times. This chain links TRBV18 with TRBJ1-3; D is uncertain. Deletions cut 3 bases from V and 0 bases from J, with 9 bases between. Germline lookup yields CDR1 KGHSH and CDR2 LQKENI. The CDR3 has 15 residues. CDR3 in DNA: TGTGCCAGCTCACCTGCAACGGACTCTGGAAACACCATATATTTT. It specifies CASSPATDSGNTIYF.

The chain couples TRBV4-2 to TRBJ2-1; D assignment may be TRBD1 or TRBD2 (5 bases each). Deletions cut 0 bases from V and 3 bases from J, with 9 bases between. Germline CDR1 reads LGHNA; CDR2 reads YNFKEQ. This CDR3 is 15 amino acids long. The CDR3 DNA sequence: TGTGCCAGCAGCCAAGAACTAGGGGACTACAATGAGCAGTTCTTC. Translation: CASSQELGDYNEQFF.

The chain employs TRBV2 and TRBJ1-1; D is unclear. The CDR3 spans 13 residues. The V end lost 7 bases, the J end lost 1 base, and 10 bases lay between the germline ends. The germline V gene has CDR1 SNHLY and CDR2 FYNNEI. The CDR3 DNA follows: TGTGCCAGCACACAGACGGAGAACACTGAAGCTTTCTTT. This sequence encodes CASTQTENTEAFF.

This clone has a handful of counts. V and J are TRBV29-1 and TRBJ2-7; D perhaps matches TRBD1 (6 bases). Trimming removed 3 bases from V and 4 bases from J, with 10 bases in between. This CDR3 is built from 12 residues. The V gene's germline CDR1 is SQVTM and CDR2 ANQGSEA. The DNA for the CDR3 is TGCAGCGTTGACGTCAGGGGTTACGAGCAGTACTTC. Translation gives CSVDVRGYEQYF.

The chain joins TRBV2 to TRBJ1-4, with D perhaps TRBD1 (6 bases). Trimming left V 4 bases short and J 16 bases short, with 22 bases between. Germline CDR1 and CDR2: SNHLY and FYNNEI. The CDR3 covers 14 residues. CDR3 residues: CASSVRQAQGDRFF. The CDR3 coding sequence is TGTGCCAGCAGTGTTCGACAGGCACAAGGTGATCGGTTTTTT.

This chain connects TRBV7-9 to TRBJ2-1; possibly TRBD1 or TRBD2 for D (5 bases each). This CDR3 has 13 amino acids. Trimming took off 5 bases at V and 7 bases at J, with 12 bases between the two ends. Germline values: CDR1 SEHNR, CDR2 FQNEAQ (reference sequence). CDR3 in DNA: TGTGCCAGCAGCCCGAGGGGCCGGAATGAGCAGTTCTTC. Amino acids: CASSPRGRNEQFF.

The chain employs TRBV5-8 and TRBJ2-3; D tentatively fits TRBD1 or TRBD2 (5 bases each). CDR1 and CDR2 from the germline V gene are SGHTS and YDEGEE. This CDR3 contains 12 residues. Trimming stripped 3 bases from V and 4 bases from J, with 6 bases between. The CDR3 here is CASSSGPDTQYF. The DNA of the CDR3 is TGTGCCAGCAGCTCGGGGCCAGATACGCAGTATTTT.

V is TRBV30 and J is TRBJ2-5; perhaps D is TRBD1 or TRBD2 (6 bases each). V shed 2 bases and J shed 5 bases, with 15 bases lying between them. Looked up from germline, CDR1 is GTSNPN and CDR2 is SVGIG (reference sequence). This CDR3 is 14 amino acids long. The CDR3, as DNA: TGTGCCTGGAGTTACCCCGGGGGACACGAGACCCAGTACTTC. It encodes CAWSYPGGHETQYF.

The chain employs TRBV18 and TRBJ2-7, with D perhaps assigned TRBD1 or TRBD2 (5 bases each). Germline CDR1 KGHSH, CDR2 LQKENI. The V end lost 6 bases, the J end lost 3 bases, and 21 bases lay between the germline ends. The CDR3 totals 16 residues. The CDR3 sequence: CASSPAGTGFLYEQYF. The CDR3 nucleotides are TGTGCCAGCTCCCCTGCGGGCACAGGCTTTCTCTACGAGCAGTACTTC.

The chain couples TRBV21-1 to TRBJ2-7; TRBD1 is the table's D call and was not checked against the DNA. TRBV21-1 is reported as a pseudogene. The CDR3 has 20 residues. The DNA of the CDR3 is TGTGCCAGCAGGAAATGGACAGGGGCCAACAACATGCATTGGATGTACGAGCAGTACTTC. Amino acid sequence: CASRKWTGANNMHWMYEQYF.

The chain has TRBV5-4 and TRBJ2-5; tentative D call: TRBD1 (6 bases). CDR1 and CDR2 from the germline V gene are SGHNT and YYREEE (reference sequence). The CDR3 has 15 residues. V was trimmed by 2 bases and J by 2 bases, leaving 13 bases between them. The CDR3 DNA reads TGTGCCAGCAGCTTACAGACAGGCCCTCAAGAGACCCAGTACTTC. This encodes CASSLQTGPQETQYF.

The J gene is TRBJ1-2, the V gene TRBV9; D might be TRBD1 (5 bases). In germline, CDR1 is SGDLS, CDR2 YYNGEE. The CDR3 sequence is 13 residues long. The ends were cut back, 3 bases at V and 5 bases at J, with 11 bases in the middle. CDR3 in DNA: TGTGCCAGCAGCGGGGCAGGGTGGTATGGCTACACCTTC. Residues: CASSGAGWYGYTF.

CDR3 DNA: TGTGCCAGCAGCCAACGCGGACAGGGGTACACTGAAGCTTTCTTT. It encodes CASSQRGQGYTEAFF. This chain uses TRBV3-1 (or the pseudogene TRBV3-2) with TRBJ1-1; 9 nucleotides match TRBD1. Germline trimming cut 2 bases from V and 3 bases from J; bases unmatched to any gene: 4. Germline V gene data show CDR1 as LGHDT and CDR2 as YNNKEL (reference sequence). The CDR3 has 15 amino acids.

The V and J genes are TRBV19 and TRBJ1-5; weak D call: TRBD1 (6 bases). Trimming cost V 1 base and J 0 bases, with 10 bases left between them. Germline-derived CDR1 and CDR2 are LNHDA and SQIVND (reference sequence). The CDR3 consists of 16 residues. CDR3 in amino acids: CASSIVDSNSNQPQHF. CDR3 DNA: TGTGCCAGTAGTATAGTGGACAGTAATAGCAATCAGCCCCAGCATTTT.